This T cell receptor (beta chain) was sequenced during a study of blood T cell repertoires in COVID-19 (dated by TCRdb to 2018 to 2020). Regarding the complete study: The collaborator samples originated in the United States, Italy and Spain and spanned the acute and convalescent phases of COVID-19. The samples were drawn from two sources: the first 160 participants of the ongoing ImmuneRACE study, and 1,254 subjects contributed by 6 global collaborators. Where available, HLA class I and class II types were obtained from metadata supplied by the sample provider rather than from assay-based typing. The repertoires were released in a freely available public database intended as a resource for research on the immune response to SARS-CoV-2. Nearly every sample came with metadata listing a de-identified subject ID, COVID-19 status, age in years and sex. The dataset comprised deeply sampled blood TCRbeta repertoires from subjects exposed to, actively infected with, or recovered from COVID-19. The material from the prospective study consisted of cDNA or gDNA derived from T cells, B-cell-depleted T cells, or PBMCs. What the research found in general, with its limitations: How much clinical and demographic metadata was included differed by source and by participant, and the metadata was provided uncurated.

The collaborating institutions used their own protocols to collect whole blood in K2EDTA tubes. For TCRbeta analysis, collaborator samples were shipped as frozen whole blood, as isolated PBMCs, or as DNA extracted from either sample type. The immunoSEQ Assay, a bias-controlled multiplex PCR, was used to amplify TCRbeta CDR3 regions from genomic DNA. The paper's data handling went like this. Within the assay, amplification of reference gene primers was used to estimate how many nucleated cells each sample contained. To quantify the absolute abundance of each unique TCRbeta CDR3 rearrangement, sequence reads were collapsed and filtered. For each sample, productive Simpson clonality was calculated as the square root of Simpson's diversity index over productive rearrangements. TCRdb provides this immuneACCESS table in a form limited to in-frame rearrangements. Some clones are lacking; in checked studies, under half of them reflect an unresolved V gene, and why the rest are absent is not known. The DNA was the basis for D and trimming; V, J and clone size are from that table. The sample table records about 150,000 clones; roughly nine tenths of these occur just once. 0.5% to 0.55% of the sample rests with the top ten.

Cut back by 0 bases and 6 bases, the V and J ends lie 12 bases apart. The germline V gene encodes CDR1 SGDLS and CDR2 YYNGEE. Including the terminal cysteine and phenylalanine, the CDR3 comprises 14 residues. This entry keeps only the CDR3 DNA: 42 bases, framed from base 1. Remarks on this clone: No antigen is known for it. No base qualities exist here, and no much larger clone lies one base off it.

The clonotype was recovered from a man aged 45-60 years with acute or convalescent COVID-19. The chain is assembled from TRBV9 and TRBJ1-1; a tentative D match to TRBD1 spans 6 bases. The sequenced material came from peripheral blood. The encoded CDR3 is CASSVGGGLAEAFF. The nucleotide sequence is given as TGTGCCAGCAGCGTAGGGGGGGGCCTCGCTGAAGCTTTCTTT.